This is a list of T cell receptor beta chains from one sample in a study of Graves' ophthalmopathy and Graves' hyperthyroidism. TCRdb re-analysed the multiplex PCR reads in MiXCR, keeping a single row per CDR3 protein. The sample records around 1.1 million distinct CDR3 sequences, about 40% being singletons. What was sequenced was peripheral blood or thyroid tissue (not recorded which). These receptor sequences come from an adult man with Graves' hyperthyroidism. Both conserved end residues are part of each CDR3. The order of the fields is D gene, clone size, J gene, V gene, CDR3 protein, CDR3 DNA. D genes are given only for firm matches. The size entry is marked missing in some rows and otherwise reads once, few, many or a size class.

TRBD1 | NA | TRBJ1-6 | TRBV20-1 | CSALDRRNSPLHF | TGCAGTGCTTTGGACAGGCGTAATTCACCCCTCCACTTT
NA | NA | TRBJ1-2 | TRBV24-1 | CATSDWRTEYGYTF | TGTGCCACCAGTGATTGGAGGACGGAATATGGCTACACCTTC
NA | many | TRBJ2-2 | TRBV5-1 | CASRRGQGLAGELFF | TGCGCCAGCAGACGGGGACAAGGTTTGGCCGGGGAGCTGTTTTTT
NA | NA | TRBJ1-2 | TRBV29-1 | CSVGSFGGNYGYTF | TGCAGCGTTGGTTCCTTCGGGGGGAACTATGGCTACACCTTC
NA | few | TRBJ2-7 | TRBV5-4 | CASSLDGRLFEQYF | TGTGCCAGCAGCTTGGATGGACGGCTTTTCGAGCAGTACTTC
NA | NA | TRBJ2-2 | TRBV12-3/TRBV12-4 | CASSSGGTLGNTGELFF | TGTGCCAGCAGTTCTGGGGGGACCCTCGGGAACACCGGGGAGCTGTTTTTT
TRBD2 | many | TRBJ2-7 | TRBV7-2 | CASSPRGGLAPYEQYF | TGTGCCAGCAGCCCCAGGGGGGGACTAGCGCCCTACGAGCAGTACTTC
NA | many | TRBJ2-5 | TRBV24-1 | CATSENGSGETQYF | TGTGCCACCAGTGAGAACGGGAGCGGAGAGACCCAGTACTTC
TRBD2 | NA | TRBJ2-7 | TRBV5-4 | CASRLQGAGDEQYF | TGTGCCAGCAGACTCCAGGGCGCGGGGGACGAGCAGTACTTC
TRBD2 | NA | TRBJ2-5 | TRBV9 | CASSTSGLRAGVETQYF | TGTGCCAGCAGCACCAGCGGACTAAGAGCGGGGGTGGAGACCCAGTACTTC